A selection of T cell receptor beta chains follows, all from one sample in a study of T-cell memory formation after mild COVID-19. TCRdb re-called the 5' RACE reads through MiXCR, storing one row per CDR3 protein. Here the sample spans 400,000 or so distinct CDR3 sequences, around 20% being singletons. Sequenced material: PBMCs or a T cell subset sorted from them (not recorded which). The source is an adult woman who had mild COVID-19 (a few samples of this study predate the infection). Cell type and time point are not known. CDR3s include the opening cysteine and the closing phenylalanine or tryptophan. A D gene is named only where the DNA matches it firmly. Size tells how often a clone was seen (once, few, many) or the class of an expanded clone, and some rows leave it out.

v_call: TRBV7-9; cdr3_length: 15; clone_size: -; j_call: TRBJ1-1; d_call: -; cdr3_aa: CASSLSQEQSRGLDF; cdr3_nt: TGTGCCAGCAGCTTAAGTCAGGAGCAATCCCGGGGACTAGACTTT
v_call: TRBV5-1; cdr3_length: 13; clone_size: -; j_call: TRBJ2-7; d_call: TRBD1; cdr3_aa: CASSTRQGDEQYF; cdr3_nt: TGCGCCAGCAGCACCAGACAGGGGGACGAGCAGTACTTC
v_call: TRBV20-1; cdr3_length: 13; clone_size: -; j_call: TRBJ1-5; d_call: -; cdr3_aa: CSAALGVGQPQHF; cdr3_nt: TGCAGTGCTGCCCTTGGGGTGGGTCAGCCCCAGCATTTT
v_call: TRBV7-9; cdr3_length: 20; clone_size: -; j_call: TRBJ2-1; d_call: TRBD2; cdr3_aa: CASSAGLAGEAVKWYNEQFF; cdr3_nt: TGTGCCAGCAGCGCGGGACTAGCGGGAGAGGCCGTAAAGTGGTACAATGAGCAGTTCTTC
v_call: TRBV29-1; cdr3_length: 13; clone_size: few; j_call: TRBJ2-7; d_call: TRBD1; cdr3_aa: CSAGTDSSYEQYF; cdr3_nt: TGCAGCGCCGGGACAGATAGCTCCTACGAGCAGTACTTC
v_call: TRBV27; cdr3_length: 17; clone_size: -; j_call: TRBJ2-2; d_call: -; cdr3_aa: CASSPPDSFGGTGELFF; cdr3_nt: TGTGCCAGCAGTCCCCCCGACAGCTTCGGGGGCACCGGGGAGCTGTTTTTT
v_call: TRBV5-1; cdr3_length: 17; clone_size: -; j_call: TRBJ2-7; d_call: TRBD2; cdr3_aa: CASSLAPLAGGSGEQYF; cdr3_nt: TGCGCCAGCAGCTTGGCCCCCTTAGCGGGAGGGTCTGGCGAGCAGTACTTC
v_call: TRBV12-3/TRBV12-4; cdr3_length: 13; clone_size: few; j_call: TRBJ1-4; d_call: -; cdr3_aa: CASSLNPSPVMFF; cdr3_nt: TGTGCCAGCAGTTTAAATCCGTCCCCAGTTATGTTTTTT
v_call: TRBV5-1; cdr3_length: 13; clone_size: once; j_call: TRBJ1-6; d_call: -; cdr3_aa: CASRVRVDSPLHF; cdr3_nt: TGCGCCAGCAGAGTAAGGGTAGATTCACCCCTCCACTTT
v_call: TRBV27; cdr3_length: 14; clone_size: few; j_call: TRBJ2-7; d_call: -; cdr3_aa: CASSSRQFSYEQYF; cdr3_nt: TGTGCCAGCAGTTCAAGACAGTTCTCCTACGAGCAGTACTTC
v_call: TRBV29-1; cdr3_length: 14; clone_size: once; j_call: TRBJ2-1; d_call: -; cdr3_aa: CSVVAQGTRNEQFF; cdr3_nt: TGCAGCGTTGTGGCCCAGGGAACAAGGAATGAGCAGTTCTTC
v_call: TRBV11-1; cdr3_length: 15; clone_size: many; j_call: TRBJ2-1; d_call: TRBD2; cdr3_aa: CASSRSGSSYNEQFF; cdr3_nt: TGTGCCAGCAGCCGAAGCGGGAGCTCCTACAATGAGCAGTTCTTC
v_call: TRBV21-1; cdr3_length: 15; clone_size: few; j_call: TRBJ2-1; d_call: -; cdr3_aa: CASSKSVSYAGEQFF; cdr3_nt: TGTGCCAGCAGCAAAAGCGTATCTTATGCGGGAGAGCAGTTCTTC
v_call: TRBV4-3; cdr3_length: 16; clone_size: few; j_call: TRBJ1-2; d_call: -; cdr3_aa: CASSQDGGRGAHGYTF; cdr3_nt: TGCGCCAGCAGCCAAGATGGGGGCAGGGGCGCGCATGGCTACACCTTC
v_call: TRBV5-1; cdr3_length: 12; clone_size: few; j_call: TRBJ1-1; d_call: -; cdr3_aa: CASSLNGRGAFF; cdr3_nt: TGCGCCAGCAGCCTAAATGGACGGGGGGCTTTCTTT
v_call: TRBV10-3; cdr3_length: 15; clone_size: few; j_call: TRBJ1-3; d_call: -; cdr3_aa: CAISPSGSSGNTIYF; cdr3_nt: TGTGCCATCAGCCCCTCAGGGAGCTCTGGAAACACCATATATTTT
v_call: TRBV27; cdr3_length: 15; clone_size: -; j_call: TRBJ2-7; d_call: TRBD1; cdr3_aa: CASSFRQGVIYEQYF; cdr3_nt: TGTGCCAGCAGTTTCAGACAGGGAGTCATCTACGAGCAGTACTTC
v_call: TRBV7-9; cdr3_length: 16; clone_size: -; j_call: TRBJ2-2; d_call: -; cdr3_aa: CASSHGLERRTGELFF; cdr3_nt: TGTGCCAGCAGCCATGGATTGGAAAGGCGCACCGGGGAGCTGTTTTTT
v_call: TRBV27; cdr3_length: 15; clone_size: few; j_call: TRBJ2-7; d_call: TRBD1; cdr3_aa: CASSLSGTGGSEQYF; cdr3_nt: TGTGCCAGCAGTTTATCAGGGACAGGGGGTTCCGAGCAGTACTTC
v_call: TRBV13; cdr3_length: 14; clone_size: -; j_call: TRBJ2-7; d_call: TRBD1; cdr3_aa: CASSSTGQGGEQYF; cdr3_nt: TGTGCCAGCAGCTCTACCGGACAGGGGGGCGAGCAGTACTTC
v_call: TRBV10-3; cdr3_length: 14; clone_size: -; j_call: TRBJ2-7; d_call: TRBD1; cdr3_aa: CAINTGQGSYEQYF; cdr3_nt: TGTGCCATCAATACGGGACAGGGCTCCTACGAGCAGTACTTC
v_call: TRBV7-2; cdr3_length: 14; clone_size: few; j_call: TRBJ2-2; d_call: -; cdr3_aa: CASSPVTNTGELFF; cdr3_nt: TGTGCCAGCAGTCCGGTAACGAACACCGGGGAGCTGTTTTTT
v_call: TRBV4-1; cdr3_length: 15; clone_size: -; j_call: TRBJ1-5; d_call: -; cdr3_aa: CASSQDLRSNQPQHF; cdr3_nt: TGCGCCAGCAGCCAAGATTTGCGGAGCAATCAGCCCCAGCATTTT
v_call: TRBV7-9; cdr3_length: 16; clone_size: few; j_call: TRBJ2-7; d_call: TRBD2; cdr3_aa: CASSWGLAGVGDEQYF; cdr3_nt: TGTGCCAGCAGCTGGGGACTAGCGGGAGTCGGCGACGAGCAGTACTTC
v_call: TRBV7-9; cdr3_length: 17; clone_size: -; j_call: TRBJ2-3; d_call: TRBD2; cdr3_aa: CASSFWLGLAELDTQYF; cdr3_nt: TGTGCCAGCAGCTTTTGGTTGGGGCTAGCGGAACTTGATACGCAGTATTTT
v_call: TRBV2; cdr3_length: 14; clone_size: -; j_call: TRBJ1-4; d_call: TRBD1; cdr3_aa: CASSETGINEKLFF; cdr3_nt: TGTGCCAGCAGCGAGACAGGGATTAATGAAAAACTGTTTTTT
v_call: TRBV7-9; cdr3_length: 15; clone_size: -; j_call: TRBJ2-3; d_call: -; cdr3_aa: CASSTFPDGTDTQYF; cdr3_nt: TGTGCCAGCAGCACCTTCCCGGACGGCACAGATACGCAGTATTTT
v_call: TRBV4-3; cdr3_length: 12; clone_size: few; j_call: TRBJ1-1; d_call: -; cdr3_aa: CASSQGTVEAFF; cdr3_nt: TGCGCCAGCAGCCAAGGGACAGTTGAAGCTTTCTTT
v_call: TRBV12-3/TRBV12-4; cdr3_length: 13; clone_size: few; j_call: TRBJ1-2; d_call: -; cdr3_aa: CASSLAWGNGYTF; cdr3_nt: TGTGCCAGCAGTTTAGCGTGGGGTAATGGCTACACCTTC
v_call: TRBV7-9; cdr3_length: 15; clone_size: few; j_call: TRBJ2-5; d_call: -; cdr3_aa: CASSLHRVFKETQYF; cdr3_nt: TGTGCCAGCAGCTTACACAGGGTCTTTAAAGAGACCCAGTACTTC
v_call: TRBV6-1; cdr3_length: 13; clone_size: -; j_call: TRBJ1-4; d_call: -; cdr3_aa: CASRQGWNEKLFF; cdr3_nt: TGTGCCAGCAGGCAGGGGTGGAATGAAAAACTGTTTTTT
v_call: TRBV12-3/TRBV12-4; cdr3_length: 15; clone_size: -; j_call: TRBJ1-4; d_call: TRBD1; cdr3_aa: CASSFGQGAGQKLFF; cdr3_nt: TGTGCCAGCAGTTTCGGACAGGGGGCTGGTCAAAAACTGTTTTTT
v_call: TRBV6-5; cdr3_length: 17; clone_size: -; j_call: TRBJ2-1; d_call: TRBD2; cdr3_aa: CASSYSGSGERGNEQFF; cdr3_nt: TGTGCCAGCAGTTACTCGGGTAGCGGGGAACGAGGGAATGAGCAGTTCTTC
v_call: TRBV7-9; cdr3_length: 14; clone_size: -; j_call: TRBJ2-3; d_call: TRBD2; cdr3_aa: CASSTRTSLDTQYF; cdr3_nt: TGTGCCAGCAGCACCCGGACTAGTCTAGATACGCAGTATTTT
v_call: TRBV29-1; cdr3_length: 13; clone_size: -; j_call: TRBJ2-4; d_call: TRBD1; cdr3_aa: CSVQGAAKNIQYF; cdr3_nt: TGCAGCGTTCAGGGGGCGGCCAAAAACATTCAGTACTTC
v_call: TRBV24-1; cdr3_length: 15; clone_size: few; j_call: TRBJ1-1; d_call: -; cdr3_aa: CATSDPGHPNTEAFF; cdr3_nt: TGTGCCACCAGTGACCCGGGACACCCGAACACTGAAGCTTTCTTT
v_call: TRBV7-9; cdr3_length: 12; clone_size: few; j_call: TRBJ1-2; d_call: -; cdr3_aa: CASSEGSSGYTF; cdr3_nt: TGTGCCAGCAGCGAGGGCTCCTCTGGCTACACCTTC
v_call: TRBV7-2; cdr3_length: 17; clone_size: few; j_call: TRBJ2-1; d_call: -; cdr3_aa: CASSPGIGSLVFNEQFF; cdr3_nt: TGTGCCAGCAGCCCAGGCATTGGTTCACTAGTTTTCAATGAGCAGTTCTTC
v_call: TRBV24-1; cdr3_length: 17; clone_size: -; j_call: TRBJ1-5; d_call: TRBD1; cdr3_aa: CATSGGTGAPSNQPQHF; cdr3_nt: TGTGCCACCAGTGGCGGGACAGGGGCCCCTAGCAATCAGCCCCAGCATTTT
v_call: TRBV5-5; cdr3_length: 14; clone_size: -; j_call: TRBJ1-1; d_call: TRBD1; cdr3_aa: CASSPQGAVAEAFF; cdr3_nt: TGTGCCAGCAGCCCCCAGGGGGCAGTTGCTGAAGCTTTCTTT
v_call: TRBV5-1; cdr3_length: 17; clone_size: -; j_call: TRBJ2-1; d_call: -; cdr3_aa: CASSSAPRASSYNEQFF; cdr3_nt: TGCGCCAGCAGCTCCGCCCCCCGGGCCAGCTCCTACAATGAGCAGTTCTTC
v_call: TRBV12-3/TRBV12-4; cdr3_length: 13; clone_size: few; j_call: TRBJ2-5; d_call: -; cdr3_aa: CATSFAEGETQYF; cdr3_nt: TGTGCCACCTCATTCGCGGAGGGAGAGACCCAGTACTTC
v_call: TRBV5-1; cdr3_length: 15; clone_size: -; j_call: TRBJ2-1; d_call: TRBD2; cdr3_aa: CASSLEGGREIEQFF; cdr3_nt: TGCGCCAGCAGCTTGGAAGGCGGGAGGGAGATAGAGCAGTTCTTC
v_call: TRBV29-1; cdr3_length: 14; clone_size: -; j_call: TRBJ2-7; d_call: -; cdr3_aa: CSVEERDTSYEQYF; cdr3_nt: TGCAGCGTTGAAGAACGGGACACCTCCTACGAGCAGTACTTC